The TCR beta chain described here comes from a study of cytomegalovirus exposure and HLA in healthy donors. The CDR3 sequence is 11 residues long. The germline V gene encodes CDR1 SGHKS and CDR2 YYEKEE (reference sequence). V trimming: 7 bases; J trimming: 7 bases; junction bases outside the gene matches: 2. Study observations and caveats: Confirmation in vitro established that three CMV-associated chains were specific for CMV antigens.

Amplification used 60 Vbeta primers and 13 Jbeta primers. TCRdb's table, derived via immunoSEQ multiplex PCR, lists solely in-frame clones and lacks some. The table records about 160,000 clones, around 79% of them present only once. A remark on this clone: The antigen remains undetermined.

J is TRBJ2-1 and V is TRBV5-5; 7 positions agree with TRBD2. Sequencing used PBMCs. This receptor was identified in a female donor in good health and CMV-seronegative. This chain's CDR3 is CASGGGNEQFF. Written as DNA, the CDR3 is TGTGCCAGCGGGGGGGGAAATGAGCAGTTCTTC.